This T cell receptor (beta chain) was recorded in a study of beta chain features in type 1 diabetes. Findings and caveats of the study: Shortening of TCRB CDR3s, moderate but significant, appeared in all four CD4+ subsets of Type 1 diabetes patients. VDJ junctions sequenced from type 1 diabetes patients showed fewer insertions and more deletions.

As concerns this clone: What it binds is not known.

This CDR3 is built from 15 residues. Deletions cut 2 bases from V and 5 bases from J, with 16 bases between. Central memory, naive, regulatory and stem cell-like memory CD4+ cells were sorted by CD45RO/CCR7/CD25/CD127/CD95/CD27. The sequenced template was cDNA made from the entire isolated RNA. Method: immunoSEQ multiplex PCR; TCRdb's copy keeps in-frame clones and lacks some. The data hold under 850,000 clones, with roughly an eighth observed a single time. The chain is built from TRBV23-1 and TRBJ2-7; tentatively, D is TRBD1 (6 bases). TRBV23-1 is an ORF; its function is uncertain. This TCR derives from a man between 18 and 35 years old with type 1 diabetes. The specimen sequenced was naive CD4+ T cells from blood. The CDR3 DNA reads as TGCGCCAGCAGTCAAAGGGACGGACAGATCAACGAGCAGTACTTC. Protein sequence: CASSQRDGQINEQYF.